Included here is one T cell receptor beta chain sequence, with context. The data belong to a study of blood T cell repertoires in COVID-19. Study as a whole: The United States, Italy and Spain supplied acute and convalescent COVID-19 samples. Sources were T cells, B-cell-depleted T cells, or PBMCs; the material itself was cDNA or gDNA.

Allocation to cohorts depended on clinical history reported by the participants. Original handling: Reference gene primers were amplified, and this amplification served to estimate nucleated cell counts. TCRdb's copy holds only in-frame clones and misses some; the assay was immunoSEQ multiplex PCR. V, J and clone size were drawn from that table, and D and trimming were deduced from the DNA. The sample includes around 160,000 clones, over 80% seen only once; the top ten take 10% to 15%. CDR1 SGHRS and CDR2 YFSETQ come from the germline V gene. This CDR3 has 16 amino acids. V was shortened by 3 bases and J by 6 bases, with 20 bases between the two germline ends.

The clonotype originates from a woman in her sixties or seventies who had recovered from COVID-19. Sequencing input: PBMCs or T cells enriched from blood (not recorded which). This chain connects TRBV5-1 to TRBJ2-3; a possible D gene is TRBD2 (6 bases). The CDR3 here is CASSYGSSSLGDTQYF. The DNA for the CDR3 is TGCGCCAGCAGCTACGGGAGTTCCAGTCTAGGCGATACGCAGTATTTT.